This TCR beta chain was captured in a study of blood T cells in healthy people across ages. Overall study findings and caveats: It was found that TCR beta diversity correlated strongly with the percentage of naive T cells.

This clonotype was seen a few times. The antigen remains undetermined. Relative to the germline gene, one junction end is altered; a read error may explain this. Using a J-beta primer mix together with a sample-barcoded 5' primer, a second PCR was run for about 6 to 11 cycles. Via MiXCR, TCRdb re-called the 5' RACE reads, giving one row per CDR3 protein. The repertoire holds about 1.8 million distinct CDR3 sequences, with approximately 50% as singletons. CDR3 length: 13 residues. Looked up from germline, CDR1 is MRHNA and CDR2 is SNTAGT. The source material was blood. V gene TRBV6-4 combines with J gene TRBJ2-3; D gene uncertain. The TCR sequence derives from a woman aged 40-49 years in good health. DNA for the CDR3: TGTGCCGGCAGAGCCTCTGGGTCAGATACGCAGTATTTT. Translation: CAGRASGSDTQYF.